This TCR beta chain was recovered during a study of cytomegalovirus exposure and HLA in healthy donors. TCRdb keeps only in-frame clones here, not all; method: immunoSEQ multiplex PCR. The profile covers 55,000 to 80,000 clones, with more than 85% appearing a single time and 7% taken by the ten largest. The sample consisted of PBMCs. The sequence was obtained from a woman between 18 and 30 years old in good health and CMV-seropositive.

The CDR3 loop reads CASSLGGRPAGGYTF. CDR3 nucleotides: TGTGCCAGCAGTTTAGGGGGCCGCCCGGCTGGTGGCTACACCTTC. V usage is TRBV27 and J usage is TRBJ1-2; TRBD1 is a possible D gene (6 bases). The CDR3 runs to 15 residues. Trimming removed 2 bases from V and 7 bases from J, with 17 bases in between. The germline V gene encodes CDR1 MNHEY and CDR2 SMNVEV (reference sequence).